Below, 29 T cell receptor beta chains from the same sample are listed, as sequenced in a study of T-cell memory formation after mild COVID-19. One entry per CDR3 protein results from TCRdb running MiXCR on the 5' RACE reads. The sample carries hundreds of thousands of distinct CDR3 sequences, 23% recorded once. Source material: PBMCs or a T cell subset sorted from them (not recorded which). These receptors originate from an adult woman who had mild COVID-19 (a few samples of this study predate the infection). Cell type and time point are not known.

This clonotype occurred a few times. The J gene is TRBJ2-7, the V gene TRBV4-3; D possibly corresponds to TRBD2 (5 bases). CDR1 and CDR2 from the germline V gene are LGHNA and YSLEER. CDR3 length equals 14 residues. Deletions cut 1 base from V and 3 bases from J, with 10 bases between. This CDR3 reads CASSQAPGDYEQYF. The DNA of the CDR3 is TGCGCCAGCAGCCAAGCTCCCGGGGACTACGAGCAGTACTTC.

This clonotype was seen more than once but under ten times. This chain joins TRBV6-6 and TRBJ2-5; 11 bases align to TRBD2. This CDR3 is 19 amino acids long. The germline V gene has CDR1 MNHNY and CDR2 SVGAGI (reference sequence). V trimming: 0 bases; J trimming: 4 bases; junction bases outside the gene matches: 13. Here the CDR3 reads CASSYSEKLAGGPRETQYF. CDR3 sequence (DNA): TGTGCCAGCAGTTACTCAGAAAAATTAGCGGGAGGGCCGAGAGAGACCCAGTACTTC.

The chain combines TRBV2 with TRBJ2-4, with no clear D. Germline V gene sequence: CDR1 SNHLY, CDR2 FYNNEI. The CDR3 runs to 14 residues. Trimming took off 2 bases at V and 9 bases at J, with 14 bases between the two ends. CDR3 protein: CASSEPLLIRIQYF. CDR3 nucleotide sequence: TGTGCCAGCAGTGAACCCCTTTTGATCCGCATTCAGTACTTC.

The sample holds a few counts of this clonotype. V is TRBV6-6 and J is TRBJ1-1; D not resolved. Per the germline V gene, CDR1 is MNHNY and CDR2 is SVGAGI (reference sequence). V was cut by 4 bases and J by 4 bases, with 10 bases left in between. The CDR3 is made up of 13 amino acids. CDR3 bases: TGTGCCAGCAGTTTCGGAATTCGCACTGAAGCTTTCTTT. It yields the protein CASSFGIRTEAFF.

CDR3: CASSLTSGAHIQYF. DNA of the CDR3: TGTGCCAGCAGTTTAACTAGCGGTGCGCACATTCAGTACTTC. V is TRBV12-3 or TRBV12-4 and J is TRBJ2-4; 8 bases fit TRBD2. J was trimmed by 8 bases and V by 2 bases; bases with no gene match: 5. CDR3 length: 14 amino acids.

The V gene is TRBV12-3 or TRBV12-4, the J gene TRBJ1-1; 7 bases are shared with TRBD1. After removal of 7 bases from V and 4 bases from J, the junction contained 15 bases not matched to a gene. The CDR3 is made up of 16 amino acids. CDR3 sequence: CASTPSTGIIGTEAFF. In DNA, the CDR3 is TGTGCCAGCACCCCCTCGACAGGGATTATTGGCACTGAAGCTTTCTTT.

V gene TRBV5-1 combines with J gene TRBJ2-1; maybe TRBD1 (6 bases). This CDR3 has 14 amino acids. Trimming stripped 6 bases from V and 0 bases from J, with 10 bases between. Per germline, CDR1 SGHRS and CDR2 YFSETQ. This CDR3 is CASNRESSYNEQFF. Here the CDR3 DNA reads TGCGCCAGCAACAGGGAAAGCTCCTACAATGAGCAGTTCTTC.

The V and J genes are TRBV7-9 and TRBJ2-5, with D unclear. The CDR3 is made up of 13 amino acids. V dropped 6 bases and J dropped 4 bases, with 12 bases sitting between them. CDR1 and CDR2 (germline): SEHNR, FQNEAQ (reference sequence). CDR3 in DNA: TGTGCCAGCAGTAAAGCCCTGAGAGAGACCCAGTACTTC. Translated, it gives CASSKALRETQYF. The entire variable domain, with the rest obtained from reference TRBV7-9 and TRBJ2-5, is as follows: DTGVSQNPRHKITKRGQNVTFRCDPISEHNRLYWYRQTLGQGPEFLTYFQNEAQLEKSRLLSDRFSAERPKGSFSTLEIQRTEQGDSAMYLCASSKALRETQYFGPGTRLLVL.

The V gene is TRBV7-9, the J gene TRBJ1-2, with TRBD1 matching 7 bases. The junction had 4 bases not matched to a gene; V was cut back by 6 bases and J by 6 bases. The CDR3 sequence is 12 residues long. Germline V gene lookup returns CDR1 SEHNR and CDR2 FQNEAQ (reference sequence). The CDR3 protein is CASRFTGDGYTF. The CDR3 bases are TGTGCCAGCAGGTTCACAGGGGATGGCTACACCTTC.

The chain uses TRBV5-6 and TRBJ2-1; 14 bases map to TRBD2. The CDR3 extends over 15 amino acids. V lost 4 bases, J lost 14 bases, and 11 bases stayed unmatched. CDR1 is SGHDT and CDR2 is YYEEEE in the germline V gene. The CDR3 spells CASSQGTSGRLIEFF. CDR3 nucleotide sequence: TGTGCCAGCAGCCAAGGGACTAGCGGGAGACTAATAGAGTTCTTC.

The rearrangement uses TRBV2 and TRBJ2-3; D remains ambiguous. Germline V gene sequence: CDR1 SNHLY, CDR2 FYNNEI. This CDR3 comprises 11 residues. V was clipped by 4 bases and J by 7 bases, with 6 bases between them. CDR3 region: CASSVGNTQYF. CDR3 nucleotides: TGTGCCAGCAGTGTCGGAAATACGCAGTATTTT.

This clonotype has more than one count but fewer than ten. This chain uses TRBV6-1 with TRBJ2-7; D is possibly TRBD2 (6 bases). V lost 6 bases and J lost 4, with 16 bases in between. Looked up from germline, CDR1 is MNHNS and CDR2 is SASEGT. The CDR3 is made up of 14 amino acids. The CDR3 protein is CASSEEGRSYEQYF. The CDR3 nucleotides are TGTGCCAGCAGCGAGGAGGGCCGGTCGTACGAGCAGTACTTC.

This sequence joins TRBV29-1 and TRBJ2-7; D might be TRBD1 (6 bases). This CDR3 contains 15 residues. The V gene lost 4 bases and the J gene lost 7 bases, with 23 bases spanning the gap. In germline, CDR1 is SQVTM, CDR2 ANQGSEA. CDR3 in DNA: TGCAGCGTTGTTTACCCGGACAGTCTGCGGTGGGAGCAGTACTTC. Protein sequence: CSVVYPDSLRWEQYF.

This chain uses TRBV7-9 with TRBJ2-3, with 12 bases identical to TRBD2. The J segment lost 4 bases and the V segment lost 4 bases, leaving 9 bases of the junction unmatched. The germline V gene encodes CDR1 SEHNR and CDR2 FQNEAQ (reference sequence). CDR3 length: 17 residues. The CDR3 is CASSSRTSGTSPDTQYF. The CDR3 DNA reads TGTGCCAGCAGCTCACGGACTAGCGGGACCTCCCCAGATACGCAGTATTTT.

J is TRBJ1-1 and V is TRBV6-6, with a tentative D call TRBD1 (6 bases). Germline loops: CDR1 MNHNY, CDR2 SVGAGI (reference sequence). This CDR3 is 15 amino acids long. V gave up 2 bases and J gave up 6 bases, with 16 bases separating them. The CDR3 sequence: CASSYSLTTGSEAFF. The CDR3 DNA sequence: TGTGCCAGCAGTTACAGTTTAACCACAGGGTCTGAAGCTTTCTTT.

CDR3 loop: CASSLAWTGGQYGYTF. Here the CDR3 DNA reads TGCGCCAGCAGCTTGGCCTGGACAGGGGGCCAGTATGGCTACACCTTC. V is TRBV5-1 and J is TRBJ1-2; 11 nucleotides line up with TRBD1. The junction had 6 bases not matched to a gene; V was cut back by 0 bases and J by 5 bases. The CDR3 contains 16 residues. Germline V lookup: CDR1 SGHRS, CDR2 YFSETQ.

The chain has TRBV4-3 and TRBJ2-1; 11 bases fit TRBD2. This CDR3 region has 16 residues. Germline CDR1 is LGHNA and CDR2 is YSLEER. The V segment lost 1 base and the J segment 7 bases; nucleotides outside the gene matches: 6. CDR3 loop: CASSQVGASGRNEQFF. In DNA, the CDR3 is TGCGCCAGCAGCCAAGTAGGCGCTAGCGGGAGGAATGAGCAGTTCTTC.

A few counts support this clonotype. This chain joins TRBV19 and TRBJ2-2; perhaps TRBD2 as D (5 bases). Trimming pared 6 bases from V and 7 bases from J, leaving 9 bases between. The CDR3 has 12 amino acids. Germline V CDR1 and CDR2: LNHDA, SQIVND (reference sequence). The CDR3 nucleotides read TGTGCCAGTAGCCTAGCCTTCGGGGAGCTGTTTTTT. This codes for CASSLAFGELFF.

The chain couples TRBV30 to TRBJ2-7; 15 bases agree with TRBD2. The CDR3 loop spans 15 amino acids. Trimming at V came to 5 bases and at J to 3 bases, leaving 5 bases not matched to a gene. Germline V lookup: CDR1 GTSNPN, CDR2 SVGIG (reference sequence). CDR3 nucleotides: TGTGCCTGGGGGACTAGCGGGAGGAGGTACTACGAGCAGTACTTC. It encodes CAWGTSGRRYYEQYF. Filled out from reference TRBV30 and TRBJ2-7, the complete variable domain reads SQTIHQWPATLVQPVGSPLSLECTVEGTSNPNLYWYRQAAGRGLQLLFYSVGIGQISSEVPQNLSASRPQDRQFILSSKKLLLSDSGFYLCAWGTSGRRYYEQYFGPGTRLTVT.

The CDR3 DNA follows: TGTGCCAGCAGCTCCATTGACAGTACTGAAGCTTTCTTT. The encoded protein is CASSSIDSTEAFF. The gene calls are TRBV7-3 and TRBJ1-1; tentatively, D is TRBD1 (5 bases). The CDR3 has 13 amino acids. The V gene's germline CDR1 is SGHTA and CDR2 FQGTGA. Deletions cut 4 bases from V and 5 bases from J, with 11 bases between.

The V call is TRBV10-3, the J call TRBJ2-5, with a weak D call TRBD2 (5 bases). The length of the CDR3 is 15 residues. The germline V gene has CDR1 ENHRY and CDR2 SYGVKD. Trimming pared 10 bases from V and 2 bases from J, leaving 20 bases between. The CDR3 sequence is CATRTDRGWQETQYF. The CDR3 DNA sequence: TGTGCCACCCGAACCGACCGGGGTTGGCAAGAGACCCAGTACTTC.

V gene TRBV7-9 combines with J gene TRBJ2-2; D may be TRBD1 (6 bases). The CDR3 runs 16 residues. CDR1 is SEHNR and CDR2 is FQNEAQ in the germline V gene (reference sequence). V was pared by 4 bases and J by 2 bases, with 14 bases between. CDR3 loop: CASSYPGQLNTGELFF. The CDR3 nucleotides read TGTGCCAGCAGCTACCCCGGACAGCTCAACACCGGGGAGCTGTTTTTT.

This clonotype was recorded a few times. The rearrangement links TRBV5-5 to TRBJ2-3, with 8 nucleotides matching TRBD2. The CDR3 contains 16 residues. Germline loops: CDR1 SGHKS, CDR2 YYEKEE (reference sequence). The J segment lost 0 bases and the V segment lost 1 base, leaving 4 bases of the junction unmatched. The CDR3 reads CASSLRTSGSTDTQYF. Here the CDR3 DNA reads TGTGCCAGCAGCTTGAGAACTAGCGGAAGCACAGATACGCAGTATTTT.

This clonotype was detected only a few times. J is TRBJ2-6 and V is TRBV7-6, with 7 positions matching TRBD1. The germline V gene has CDR1 SGHVS and CDR2 FNYEAQ. V shed 0 bases, J shed 1 base, and the junction held 3 bases outside the gene matches. The CDR3 has 17 residues. CDR3: CASSLAGGASGANVLTF. CDR3 nucleotides: TGTGCCAGCAGCTTAGCAGGGGGCGCGTCTGGGGCCAACGTCCTGACTTTC.

The sample holds a few counts of this clonotype. CDR3 sequence reads: CASSYESRDTQYF. CDR3 coding DNA: TGTGCCAGCAGTTACGAATCAAGGGATACGCAGTATTTT. The chain employs TRBV6-6 and TRBJ2-3; D remains ambiguous. V gave up 2 bases and J gave up 6 bases, with 9 bases separating them. This CDR3 has 13 residues. CDR1 is MNHNY, CDR2 SVGAGI, per germline (reference sequence).

The V gene is TRBV12-3 or TRBV12-4, the J gene TRBJ2-1; tentatively, D is TRBD2 (6 bases). V was trimmed by 7 bases and J by 13 bases, leaving 14 bases between them. The CDR3 consists of 11 residues. The CDR3 DNA reads as TGTGCCAGCACCTCCCGGGACTCCCAGTTCTTC. Residues: CASTSRDSQFF.

This clonotype occurred a few times. This chain connects TRBV7-9 to TRBJ2-6; TRBD2 might be the D (5 bases). Trimming removed 5 bases from V and 12 bases from J, with 23 bases in between. The CDR3 spans 16 residues. Germline CDR1 reads SEHNR; CDR2 reads FQNEAQ (reference sequence). CDR3 bases: TGTGCCAGCAGCGCGGCACCCGGAGCGGTCAACTTCGTCCTGACTTTC. It translates to CASSAAPGAVNFVLTF.

This clonotype was detected only a few times. The rearrangement uses TRBV6-1 and TRBJ1-1; TRBD1 aligns across 7 bases. V dropped 3 bases and J dropped 1; count of bases not matched to a gene: 8. This CDR3 is 16 amino acids long. Per the germline V gene, CDR1 is MNHNS and CDR2 is SASEGT. CDR3 amino acids: CASSEIVGQANTEAFF. The CDR3 DNA follows: TGTGCCAGCAGTGAGATTGTCGGACAGGCGAACACTGAAGCTTTCTTT.

V and J are TRBV4-1 and TRBJ1-2; D remains unclear. This CDR3 has 14 residues. CDR1 is MGHRA, CDR2 YSYEKL, per germline. V lost 3 bases and J lost 2, with 10 bases in between. The CDR3 DNA reads as TGCGCCAGCAGCCAGGTTCCGGGGAACTATGGCTACACCTTC. This gives the protein CASSQVPGNYGYTF.